This T cell receptor (beta chain) was retrieved from a study of OX40 agonist ivuxolimab in advanced cancers. This CDR3 comprises 15 residues. Germline V lookup: CDR1 SGHRS, CDR2 YFSETQ. Trimming cost V 4 bases and J 3 bases, with 16 bases left between them. This table comes from immunoSEQ multiplex PCR, and its TCRdb copy is limited to in-frame clones, with some not included. Here the sample spans tens of thousands of clones, around 87% being singletons. The chain carries TRBV5-1 and TRBJ1-1; D unresolved. This receptor was identified in an adult with an advanced solid tumor such as melanoma, head and neck, liver or kidney cancer. Source: CD4+ or CD8+ T cells sorted from blood, taken in a trial of the OX40 agonist ivuxolimab. This chain's CDR3 is CASSTLDGRDTEAFF. In DNA form, the CDR3 reads TGCGCCAGCAGCACCTTGGACGGGCGGGACACTGAAGCTTTCTTT. Full variable domain (remainder filled in from reference TRBV5-1 and TRBJ1-1): KAGVTQTPRYLIKTRGQQVTLSCSPISGHRSVSWYQQTPGQGLQFLFEYFSETQRNKGNFPGRFSGRQFSNSRSEMNVSTLELGDSALYLCASSTLDGRDTEAFFGQGTRLTVV.